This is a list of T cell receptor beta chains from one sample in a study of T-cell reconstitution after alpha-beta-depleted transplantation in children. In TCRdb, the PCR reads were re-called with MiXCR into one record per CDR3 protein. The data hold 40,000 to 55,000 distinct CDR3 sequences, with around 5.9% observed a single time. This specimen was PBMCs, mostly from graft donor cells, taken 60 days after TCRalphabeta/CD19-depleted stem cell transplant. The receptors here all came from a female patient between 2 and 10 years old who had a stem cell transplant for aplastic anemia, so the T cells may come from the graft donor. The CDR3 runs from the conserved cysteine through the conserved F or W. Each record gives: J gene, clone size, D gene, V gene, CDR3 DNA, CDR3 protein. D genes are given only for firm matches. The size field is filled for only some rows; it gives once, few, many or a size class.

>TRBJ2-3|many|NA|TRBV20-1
TGCAGTGCTACCCTGGGACCTTGGGCGGGAGATACGCAGTATTTT
CSATLGPWAGDTQYF
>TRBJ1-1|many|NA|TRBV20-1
TGCAGTGCTAGTTTAGGGCAAACGGGCGCTTTCTTT
CSASLGQTGAFF
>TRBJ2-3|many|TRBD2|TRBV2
TGTGCCAGCAGTGTCCAGCGGGGGACAGATACGCAGTATTTT
CASSVQRGTDTQYF
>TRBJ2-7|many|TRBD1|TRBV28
TGTGCCAGCAGACCTAGGGACAGGGGACTCTACGAGCAGTACTTC
CASRPRDRGLYEQYF
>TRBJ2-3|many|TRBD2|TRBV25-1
TGTGCCAGCAGTGAGGTCGCTAGCGGGAGGGCCCAACCTGATACGCAGTATTTT
CASSEVASGRAQPDTQYF
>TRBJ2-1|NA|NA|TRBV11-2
TGTGCCAGCAGGGTCCAGGGTAATGATGAGCAGTTCTTC
CASRVQGNDEQFF
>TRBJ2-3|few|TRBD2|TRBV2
TGTGCCAGCAGTAGATTTAGCGGGAGGGAGGAAGATACGCAGTATTTT
CASSRFSGREEDTQYF
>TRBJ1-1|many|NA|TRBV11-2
TGTGCCAGCAGCTTGAACACAGCAGCTATGAACACTGAAGCTTTCTTT
CASSLNTAAMNTEAFF
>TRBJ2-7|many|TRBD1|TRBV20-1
TGCAGTGCTAGGGAGGTCAGGACAGGGTCTTACGAGCAGTACTTC
CSAREVRTGSYEQYF
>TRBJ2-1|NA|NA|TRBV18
TGTGCCAGCTCACCACGGGGGCGGGAGCTGAGCTCCTACAATGAGCAGTTCTTC
CASSPRGRELSSYNEQFF
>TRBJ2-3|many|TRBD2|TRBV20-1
TGCAGTGCCCCGAGCGGGGGGAACACAGATACGCAGTATTTT
CSAPSGGNTDTQYF
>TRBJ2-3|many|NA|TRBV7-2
TGTGCCAGCAGCTTACGGGCGGGGCGCACAGATACGCAGTATTTT
CASSLRAGRTDTQYF
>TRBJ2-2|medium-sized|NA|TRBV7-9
TGTGCCAGCACCCAATTCGTTGCGGAGCGAAGTACCGGGGAGCTGTTTTTT
CASTQFVAERSTGELFF
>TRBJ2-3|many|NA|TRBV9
TGTGCCAGCAGCGTAGACCCTACCACAGATACGCAGTATTTT
CASSVDPTTDTQYF
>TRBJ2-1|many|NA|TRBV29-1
TGCAGCGTCACCGAGTTGGTAGCGGAACGTTGGAATGAGCAGTTCTTC
CSVTELVAERWNEQFF
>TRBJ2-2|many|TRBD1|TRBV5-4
TGTGCCAGCAAAAGACTTGACAGGGTGGGCACCGGGGAGCTGTTTTTT
CASKRLDRVGTGELFF
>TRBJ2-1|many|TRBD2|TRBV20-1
TGCAGTGCCCTCACCGGGACTAGCTTATCCAGGCAGTTCTTC
CSALTGTSLSRQFF
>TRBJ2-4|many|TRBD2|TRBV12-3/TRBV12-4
TGTGCCAGCAGTTGGGGACTAGCGGGAACTTTAGCCAAAAACATTCAGTACTTC
CASSWGLAGTLAKNIQYF
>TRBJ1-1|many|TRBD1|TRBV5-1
TGCGCCAGCAGCTCCATCCCCCGGGCGGGACAGGGGAACACTGAAGCTTTCTTT
CASSSIPRAGQGNTEAFF
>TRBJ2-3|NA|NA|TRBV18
TGTGCCAGCTCTCCGGGTGTTACCTCTAGCACAGATACGCAGTATTTT
CASSPGVTSSTDTQYF
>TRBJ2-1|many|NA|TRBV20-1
TGCAGTGCTAGAGATCCGAGCTACAATGAGCAGTTCTTC
CSARDPSYNEQFF
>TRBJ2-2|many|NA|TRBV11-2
TGTGCCAGCAGCTTAGGTTGGCCTAGGACTGTGGACACCGGGGAGCTGTTTTTT
CASSLGWPRTVDTGELFF
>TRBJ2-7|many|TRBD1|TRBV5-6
TGTGCCAGCAGCTTGGAACCGGGACAGGGGCCCTACGAGCAGTACTTC
CASSLEPGQGPYEQYF
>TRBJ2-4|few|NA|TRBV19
TGTGCCAGCCGAAGCGGGGCCAAAAACATTCAGTACTTC
CASRSGAKNIQYF
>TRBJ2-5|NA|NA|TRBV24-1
TGTGCCACCAGTGATTATGACAGAAACCAAGAGACCCAGTACTTC
CATSDYDRNQETQYF
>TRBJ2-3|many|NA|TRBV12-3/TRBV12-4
TGTGCCAGCAGTGACCCCGATACGCAGTATTTT
CASSDPDTQYF
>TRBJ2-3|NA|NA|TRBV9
TGTGCCAGCAGCGTAGTGGGGGGGGGCCTCTCAGATACGCAGTATTTT
CASSVVGGGLSDTQYF
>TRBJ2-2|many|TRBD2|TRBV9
TGTGCCAGCGGACCGACTAGCGGGACCTATGGTGGCGGGGAGCTGTTTTTT
CASGPTSGTYGGGELFF
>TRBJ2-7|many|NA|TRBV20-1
TGCAGTGCCACCCTCTACGAGCAGTACTTC
CSATLYEQYF
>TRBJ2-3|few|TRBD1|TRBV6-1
TGTGCCAGCAGTGTTGTCAGGGGGCCAGATACGCAGTATTTT
CASSVVRGPDTQYF
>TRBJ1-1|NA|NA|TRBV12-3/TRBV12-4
TGTGCCAGCAGAGCCGGAGGGGGGGGCACTGAAGCTTTCTTT
CASRAGGGGTEAFF
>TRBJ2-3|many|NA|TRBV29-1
TGCAGCGTTGAGGTACAGAGAAGCACAGATACGCAGTATTTT
CSVEVQRSTDTQYF
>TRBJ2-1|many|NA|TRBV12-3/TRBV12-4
TGTGCCAGCAATCTCCGGGGAGGGGGCAGCAACAATGAGCAGTTCTTC
CASNLRGGGSNNEQFF
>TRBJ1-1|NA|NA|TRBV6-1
TGTGCCAGCGGCTCCGGGATGAACACTGAAGCTTTCTTT
CASGSGMNTEAFF
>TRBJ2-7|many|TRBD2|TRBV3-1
TGTGCCAGCAGCCAAGTTGTAGCGGGAGGGGCCTACGAGCAGTACTTC
CASSQVVAGGAYEQYF
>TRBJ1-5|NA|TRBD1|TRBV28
TGTGCCAGCAGTTCGTCGACAGGGAACCAGCCCCAGCATTTT
CASSSSTGNQPQHF
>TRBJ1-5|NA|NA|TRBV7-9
TGTGCCAGCAGCTCCGCCGCCGGGACACCGAGTGATAGCAATCAGCCCCAGCATTTT
CASSSAAGTPSDSNQPQHF
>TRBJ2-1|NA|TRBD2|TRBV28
TGTGCCAGCAGTCCATCCCCTCGACTAGCGGGAGGGGTCTACAATGAGCAGTTCTTC
CASSPSPRLAGGVYNEQFF
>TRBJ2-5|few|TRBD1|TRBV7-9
TGTGCCAGCTCCCAGGGGGTCCAAGAGACCCAGTACTTC
CASSQGVQETQYF
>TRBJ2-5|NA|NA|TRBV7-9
TGTGCCAGCAGCGTCGGTGGAGCTGGAGACCAGTACTTC
CASSVGGAGDQYF
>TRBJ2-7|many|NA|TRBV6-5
TGTGCCAGCAGTTACTCCCCTCTCATTCGGACTGGGACGGAGCAGTACTTC
CASSYSPLIRTGTEQYF
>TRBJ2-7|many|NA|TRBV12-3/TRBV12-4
TGTGCCAGCAGTTCCCCGCCTCCCTACGAGCAGTACTTC
CASSSPPPYEQYF
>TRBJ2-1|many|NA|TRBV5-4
TGTGCCAGCACCTGGGCCACCGGCAATGAGCAGTTCTTC
CASTWATGNEQFF
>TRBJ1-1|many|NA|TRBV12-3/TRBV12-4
TGTGCCAGCAGTTTAGGGGCCAGAGGCGCTGAAGCTTTCTTT
CASSLGARGAEAFF
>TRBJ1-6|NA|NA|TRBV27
TGTGCCAGCAGGGAACACAGGAGCTCCTATAATTCACCCCTCCACTTT
CASREHRSSYNSPLHF
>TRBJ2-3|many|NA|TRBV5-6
TGTGCCAGCAGTTTAATTATAGCTTCAGATACGCAGTATTTT
CASSLIIASDTQYF
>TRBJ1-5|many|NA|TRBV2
TGTGCCAGCAGTGAGGAGGGCGGCAATCAGCCCCAGCATTTT
CASSEEGGNQPQHF
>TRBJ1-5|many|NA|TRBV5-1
TGCGCCAGCAGCCCGGACGGGGGAATTAGCAATCAGCCCCAGCATTTT
CASSPDGGISNQPQHF
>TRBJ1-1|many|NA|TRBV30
TGTGCCTGGAGTGTAGGGCAGTTGAACACTGAAGCTTTCTTT
CAWSVGQLNTEAFF
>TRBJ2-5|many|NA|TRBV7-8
TGTGCCAGCAGCTTTAATCAGGGGAAAGAGACCCAGTACTTC
CASSFNQGKETQYF
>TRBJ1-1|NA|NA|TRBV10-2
TGCGCCAGCAGTGGTAACAGTATGAACACTGAAGCTTTCTTT
CASSGNSMNTEAFF
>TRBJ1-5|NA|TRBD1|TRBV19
TGTGCCAGTAAGGACAGGGAAGGTAAGCCCCAGCATTTT
CASKDREGKPQHF
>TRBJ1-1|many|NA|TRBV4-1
TGCGCCAGCAGCCAAGTTCGGGGGCGCTCATACACTGAAGCTTTCTTT
CASSQVRGRSYTEAFF
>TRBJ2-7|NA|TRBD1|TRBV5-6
TGTGCCAGCAGCTTGGGGGCAGGGGGCTACCGCGAGCAGTACTTC
CASSLGAGGYREQYF
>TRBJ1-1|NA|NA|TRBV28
TGTGCCAGCAGTTCTCCAGGAGGGGGGACTGAAGCTTTCTTT
CASSSPGGGTEAFF